The 6 T cell receptor beta chains listed next were all sequenced from one sample in a study of CD8+ T cells in alopecia areata. Extracted RNA was reverse transcribed, and the resulting cDNA served as sequencing template. Generated by immunoSEQ multiplex PCR, the TCRdb table keeps only in-frame clones and is missing some. Among about 82,000 clones listed, roughly 50% were seen once. The sample consisted of NKG2D-high CD8+ T cells sorted from blood. The receptor set was obtained from a human donor with alopecia areata.

V usage is TRBV28 and J usage is TRBJ2-2; a possible D gene is TRBD2 (6 bases). Germline CDR1 is MDHEN and CDR2 is SYDVKM. This CDR3 spans 15 amino acids. Trimming took 2 bases from V and 4 from J, leaving 11 bases between them. Here the CDR3 reads CASSLTGLPTGELFF. CDR3 DNA sequence: TGTGCCAGCAGTTTAACGGGACTTCCCACCGGGGAGCTGTTTTTT.

This sequence joins TRBV9 and TRBJ2-7; 9 bases match TRBD2. With V trimmed by 2 bases and J by 6 bases, 6 bases remained unmatched. The germline gives CDR1 SGDLS, CDR2 YYNGEE. The CDR3 is 14 amino acids. For the CDR3, the DNA is TGTGCCAGCAGCGTCTTAGCGGGAGATGTCGAGCAGTACTTC. Protein sequence: CASSVLAGDVEQYF.

Sample share makes this clone medium-sized. The chain employs TRBV7-2 and TRBJ1-5; D perhaps matches TRBD1 (5 bases). Per germline, CDR1 SGHTA and CDR2 FQGNSA. The CDR3 covers 13 residues. Trimming stripped 1 base from V and 4 bases from J, with 5 bases between. CDR3 sequence: CASSLGQNQPQHF. CDR3 sequence (DNA): TGTGCCAGCAGCTTAGGACAGAATCAGCCCCAGCATTTT. The full variable domain, with the rest looked up from reference TRBV7-2 and TRBJ1-5, is GAGVSQSPSNKVTEKGKDVELRCDPISGHTALYWYRQSLGQGLEFLIYFQGNSAPDKSGLPSDRFSAERTGGSVSTLTIQRTQQEDSAVYLCASSLGQNQPQHFGDGTRLSIL.

This CDR3 is CASSRGETQYF. CDR3 bases: TGTGCCAGCAGTAGAGGGGAGACCCAGTACTTC. The rearrangement links TRBV27 to TRBJ2-7; possible D gene TRBD2, 5 bases. Gene TRBJ2-5 matches the end of the DNA better, so the J call may be wrong. The CDR3 runs to 11 residues. The germline CDR1 and CDR2 sequences are MNHEY and SMNVEV (reference sequence).

The gene calls are TRBV9 and TRBJ2-2; D might be TRBD1 (6 bases). The CDR3 contains 12 residues. Germline CDR1 is SGDLS and CDR2 is YYNGEE. V was trimmed by 4 bases and J by 7 bases, leaving 8 bases between them. The CDR3 protein is CASSPGVGELFF. The CDR3 nucleotides are TGTGCCAGCAGCCCAGGGGTCGGGGAGCTGTTTTTT.

The V call is TRBV5-1, the J call TRBJ2-5; D might be TRBD1 (5 bases). Germline assignment: CDR1 SGHRS and CDR2 YFSETQ. V was shortened by 8 bases and J by 5 bases, with 16 bases between the two germline ends. CDR3 length: 13 residues. CDR3 sequence reads: CASRPPGMETQYF. The CDR3 DNA reads as TGCGCCAGTCGCCCCCCAGGGATGGAGACCCAGTACTTC.